This T cell receptor (beta chain) was sequenced during a study of spatial heterogeneity in lung cancer. Time point here: blood at routine non-recurrence follow-up after resection. General study points: Circulating ubiquitous expanded tumor TCRs were observed more frequently at resection than at follow-up.

V lost 4 bases and J lost 7; bases outside the gene matches: 6. Germline V CDR1 and CDR2: SGHVS, FNYEAQ. The CDR3 covers 13 residues. This clonotype was seen a handful of times. The antigen is not known. One entry per CDR3 protein, called by TCRdb with MiXCR from the 5' RACE reads. This sample has roughly 99,000 distinct CDR3 sequences; 15% to 20% occur once, and the top ten carry about a fifth. This sequence was found in a male donor with early-stage non-small cell lung cancer. The source material was PBMCs, sampled at follow-up. The chain combines TRBV7-6 with TRBJ1-2, with 7 bases that match TRBD1. CDR3 nucleotides: TGTGCCAGCAGCTCGACAGGGCACAGTGGCTACACCTTC. As protein: CASSSTGHSGYTF.